Listed here are 23 T cell receptor beta chains from one sample, sequenced in a study of T cell repertoires in cytomegalovirus infection. In TCRdb, the reads were re-called with MiXCR into one record per CDR3 protein. The table has around 550,000 distinct CDR3 sequences, about 25% seen once. Sequencing used PBMCs. The receptors originated from a human donor in good health (CMV status not recorded). Some clones in this sample may be carry-over from other donors' samples.

CDR3 DNA: TGCAGTGCCAGGACAGGTTGGAATGAGCAGTTCTTC. Its protein is CSARTGWNEQFF. The rearrangement uses TRBV20-1 and TRBJ2-1; 7 bases agree with TRBD1. Per germline, CDR1 DFQATT and CDR2 SNEGSKA (reference sequence). J gave up 7 bases and V 6 bases, and 6 bases lay outside the gene matches. The length of the CDR3 is 12 residues.

J is TRBJ1-5 and V is TRBV10-2; D is unclear. Germline loops: CDR1 WSHSY, CDR2 SAAADI. CDR3 length equals 16 residues. V lost 4 bases to trimming and J lost 0 bases, with 13 bases between them. CDR3 in DNA: TGCGCCAGCAGTGTAAGGCAGATTTATAGCAATCAGCCCCAGCATTTT. Translation: CASSVRQIYSNQPQHF.

The V and J genes are TRBV24-1 and TRBJ2-5; D is uncertain. Trimming shortened V by 0 bases and J by 5 bases, and 15 bases separated the two germline ends. The CDR3 totals 16 residues. In germline, CDR1 is KGHDR, CDR2 SFDVKD. The CDR3 DNA follows: TGTGCCACCAGTGATTTGCAAGACAAGGGAATCGAGACCCAGTACTTC. Protein product: CATSDLQDKGIETQYF.

This clonotype has just a few counts. The chain uses TRBV12-3 or TRBV12-4 and TRBJ1-6; D unresolved. The V gene lost 3 bases and the J gene lost 9 bases, with 12 bases spanning the gap. The CDR3 is 14 residues long. The CDR3 region is CASSFSREGSPLHF. In nucleotides, the CDR3 is TGTGCCAGCAGTTTCTCCCGGGAGGGTTCACCCCTCCACTTT.

This clonotype was recorded a few times. The rearrangement joins TRBV10-3 to TRBJ2-7, with D perhaps TRBD2 (5 bases). The CDR3 length is 14 residues. Germline CDR1 and CDR2: ENHRY and SYGVKD. Trimming removed 6 bases from V and 6 bases from J, with 18 bases in between. This CDR3 is CAIRPAEPSREQYF. The CDR3 DNA is TGTGCCATCAGACCAGCGGAGCCCTCGCGCGAGCAGTACTTC.

J is TRBJ2-3 and V is TRBV12-5, with D unclear. The length of the CDR3 is 11 residues. CDR1 and CDR2 (germline): LGHNT, FRNRAP. Trimming left V 6 bases short and J 2 bases short, with 3 bases between. The CDR3 DNA reads TGTGCTAGTGGGGTCACAGATACGCAGTATTTT. Protein product: CASGVTDTQYF.

This clonotype was seen a few times. The V and J genes are TRBV6-1 and TRBJ2-3; D uncertain. V gave up 5 bases and J gave up 8 bases, with 20 bases separating them. This CDR3 contains 15 residues. Looked up from germline, CDR1 is MNHNS and CDR2 is SASEGT. The CDR3: CASSPPDGPVGTQYF. In nucleotides, the CDR3 is TGTGCCAGCAGTCCGCCCGACGGCCCAGTGGGTACGCAGTATTTT.

This clonotype was seen many times. The genes are TRBV7-9 and TRBJ1-5; a weak D match, TRBD1 (5 bases). Germline V lookup: CDR1 SEHNR, CDR2 FQNEAQ (reference sequence). The CDR3 has 16 amino acids. Trimming took 1 base from V and 2 from J, leaving 12 bases between them. The CDR3 loop reads CASSLGGGSGNQPQHF. The DNA of the CDR3 is TGTGCCAGCAGCTTAGGGGGGGGGTCAGGCAATCAGCCCCAGCATTTT.

This clonotype was counted a single time. The chain carries TRBV6-2 or TRBV6-3 and TRBJ1-2; D call uncertain. This CDR3 contains 11 residues. V was clipped by 6 bases and J by 5 bases, with 7 bases between them. Per germline, CDR1 MNHEY and CDR2 SVGEGT. CDR3: CASRGSYGYTF. CDR3 coding DNA: TGTGCCAGCAGGGGATCGTATGGCTACACCTTC.

This clonotype was seen a handful of times. The V call is TRBV19, the J call TRBJ2-1; a possible D gene is TRBD1 (5 bases). The CDR3 consists of 14 residues. The V gene lost 3 bases and the J gene lost 10 bases, with 16 bases spanning the gap. The germline V gene has CDR1 LNHDA and CDR2 SQIVND (reference sequence). CDR3 residues: CASSISVGALEQFF. CDR3 DNA: TGTGCCAGTAGTATTTCGGTTGGGGCCTTGGAGCAGTTCTTC. Using reference TRBV19 and TRBJ2-1 for the parts outside the CDR3, the full variable domain is DGGITQSPKYLFRKEGQNVTLSCEQNLNHDAMYWYRQDPGQGLRLIYYSQIVNDFQKGDIAEGYSVSREKKESFPLTVTSAQKNPTAFYLCASSISVGALEQFFGPGTRLTVL.

This clonotype was detected many times. The chain joins TRBV7-2 to TRBJ2-3; 7 bases line up with TRBD2. Germline V gene lookup returns CDR1 SGHTA and CDR2 FQGNSA. This CDR3 has 15 residues. Unmatched junction bases numbered 6, after V lost 4 bases and J lost 2 bases. Here the CDR3 DNA reads TGTGCCAGCAGCTCCCAGAGCGGGGCCACAGATACGCAGTATTTT. This translates into CASSSQSGATDTQYF. The full variable domain, rest sourced from reference TRBV7-2 and TRBJ2-3, is GAGVSQSPSNKVTEKGKDVELRCDPISGHTALYWYRQSLGQGLEFLIYFQGNSAPDKSGLPSDRFSAERTGGSVSTLTIQRTQQEDSAVYLCASSSQSGATDTQYFGPGTRLTVL.

This rearrangement joins TRBV28 to TRBJ2-3; a weak D match, TRBD1 (6 bases). The V end lost 6 bases, the J end lost 4 bases, and 20 bases lay between the germline ends. Germline V CDR1 and CDR2: MDHEN, SYDVKM. The CDR3 runs 16 residues. CDR3 amino acids: CASSGFLPGHSDTQYF. The DNA for the CDR3 is TGTGCCAGCAGCGGATTTCTACCGGGACACTCAGATACGCAGTATTTT.

This clonotype was detected only a few times. V and J are TRBV4-1 and TRBJ1-2; no definite D call. Germline assignment: CDR1 MGHRA and CDR2 YSYEKL. Trimming shortened V by 5 bases and J by 4 bases, and 11 bases separated the two germline ends. The CDR3 is 13 residues long. CDR3 nucleotides: TGCGCCAGCAGCGAACCGGGAGCCTATGGCTACACCTTC. Translated, it gives CASSEPGAYGYTF.

This sequence joins TRBV5-6 and TRBJ2-7; 10 bases are a match to TRBD1. V lost 4 bases and J lost 1; bases outside the gene matches: 8. In germline, CDR1 is SGHDT, CDR2 YYEEEE. CDR3 length: 16 amino acids. CDR3 sequence (DNA): TGTGCCAGCAGCCCGGTGGGACAGGGGCTATCCTACGAGCAGTACGTC. Translating it yields CASSPVGQGLSYEQYV.

For this clonotype: This may stem from a read error, because a much larger clone lies one nucleotide away. CDR3 residues: CASRILADRTGELVF. CDR3 bases: TGTGCCAGCAGAATTCTAGCGGACCGCACCGGGGAGCTGGTTTTT. The chain couples TRBV6-2 or TRBV6-3 to TRBJ2-2, with 7 positions matching TRBD2. Per the germline V gene, CDR1 is MNHEY and CDR2 is SVGEGT. CDR3 length: 15 amino acids.

The table lists this clonotype with a few counts. V and J are TRBV6-2 or TRBV6-3 and TRBJ2-7; D is ambiguous. This CDR3 is 14 amino acids long. V lost 0 bases and J lost 3, with 9 bases in between. CDR1 and CDR2 (germline): MNHEY, SVGEGT. Written as DNA, the CDR3 is TGTGCCAGCAGTTACTCTTCAGCTATCTACGAGCAGTACTTC. Protein product: CASSYSSAIYEQYF.

This clonotype came up a few times. The chain has TRBV7-8 and TRBJ1-3; 7 nucleotides align to TRBD1. The length of the CDR3 is 15 residues. Germline assignment: CDR1 SGHVS and CDR2 FQNEAQ. V was clipped by 5 bases and J by 2 bases; unmatched bases: 6. CDR3 protein: CASSVGTVPGNTIYF. The CDR3, as DNA: TGTGCCAGCAGCGTAGGGACAGTCCCTGGAAACACCATATATTTT.

Comments on this clonotype: The junction shows a germline mismatch at one end, possibly a read error. The chain carries TRBV12-3 or TRBV12-4 and TRBJ1-2; 10 bases agree with TRBD1. The CDR3 contains 15 residues. CDR3 nucleotides: TGTGCCAGCAGGTTAGGACAGGGGGAGCACTATGGCTACACCTTC. Protein: CASRLGQGEHYGYTF.

This clonotype came up a few times. This chain joins TRBV7-9 and TRBJ2-1, with TRBD2 matching over 10 bases. CDR1 is SEHNR, CDR2 FQNEAQ, per germline (reference sequence). The CDR3 has 18 amino acids. The ends lost 5 bases at V and 8 bases at J; junction bases unmatched: 18. The CDR3 DNA is TGTGCCAGCAGCCCCCCTGCCGAGGCTAGCGGGAGTCGCGATGAGCAGTTCTTC. It yields the protein CASSPPAEASGSRDEQFF.

This clonotype was seen a handful of times. This sequence joins TRBV28 and TRBJ1-2, with 7 bases aligning to TRBD1. The CDR3 runs 13 residues. Germline-derived CDR1 and CDR2 are MDHEN and SYDVKM. Trimming removed 5 bases from V and 4 bases from J; junction bases left unmatched: 4. The CDR3 nucleotides read TGTGCCAGCAGTCGACAGGGCACCTATGGCTACACCTTC. It codes for CASSRQGTYGYTF.

The chain carries TRBV4-1 and TRBJ1-6; D gene uncertain. Trimming removed 3 bases at V and 10 bases at J, with 10 bases between. Germline CDR1 MGHRA, CDR2 YSYEKL. The CDR3 is made up of 13 amino acids. The CDR3 protein is CASSHIGESPLHF. CDR3 nucleotides: TGCGCCAGCAGCCATATCGGGGAATCACCCCTCCACTTT.

This chain uses TRBV6-2 or TRBV6-3 with TRBJ2-7, with D perhaps matching TRBD1 or TRBD2 (5 bases each). With 2 bases removed from V and 6 bases from J, the gap between germline ends came to 8 bases. Germline CDR1 and CDR2: MNHEY and SVGEGT. The CDR3 is 12 amino acids. The CDR3 reads CASSYRGPEQYV. In DNA form, the CDR3 reads TGTGCCAGCAGTTACAGGGGACCCGAGCAGTACGTC.

This clonotype was recorded a few times. The genes are TRBV12-3 or TRBV12-4 and TRBJ1-2; D unclear. Deletions cut 1 base from V and 3 bases from J, with 12 bases between. The CDR3 is 15 residues long. The CDR3 region is CASSLGTRLDYGYTF. DNA of the CDR3: TGTGCCAGCAGTTTAGGAACCCGTCTAGACTATGGCTACACCTTC.